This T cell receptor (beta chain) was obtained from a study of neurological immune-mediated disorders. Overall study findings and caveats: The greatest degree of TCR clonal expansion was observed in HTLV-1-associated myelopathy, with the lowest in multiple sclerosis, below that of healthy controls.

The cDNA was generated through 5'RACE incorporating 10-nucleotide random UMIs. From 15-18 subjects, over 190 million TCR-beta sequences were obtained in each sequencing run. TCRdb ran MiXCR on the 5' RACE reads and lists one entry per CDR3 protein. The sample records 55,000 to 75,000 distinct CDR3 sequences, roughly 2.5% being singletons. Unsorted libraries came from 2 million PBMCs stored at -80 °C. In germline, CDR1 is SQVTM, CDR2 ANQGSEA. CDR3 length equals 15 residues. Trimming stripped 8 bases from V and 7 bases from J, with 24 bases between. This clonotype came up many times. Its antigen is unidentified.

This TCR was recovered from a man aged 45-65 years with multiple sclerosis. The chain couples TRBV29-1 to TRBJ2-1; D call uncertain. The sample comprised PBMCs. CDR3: CSIDPRTDLGNEQFF. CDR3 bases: TGCAGCATCGATCCCAGGACGGACCTCGGGAATGAGCAGTTCTTC.